This TCR beta chain was sequenced in a study of Ad26.COV2.S vaccination and SARS-CoV-2 variants. Overall study findings and caveats: Researchers reported similar non-spike TCR breadth in vaccine and placebo recipients.

This CDR3 spans 12 amino acids. Per germline, CDR1 SGHTA and CDR2 FQGTGA. Trimming removed 4 bases at V and 5 bases at J, with 8 bases between. Treatment in this sample: roughly 18 received Ad26.COV2.S at low or high dose, single or two shots; 5 received placebo; per-sample allocation not given. All samples were drawn on day 63, counting from the first vaccine or placebo injection. The vaccine antigen was prefusion-stabilized Wuhan SARS-CoV-2 spike. The repertoire was sequenced with immunoSEQ multiplex PCR; TCRdb's copy has only in-frame clones and lacks some. Here the sample spans roughly 350,000 clones, roughly 91% being singletons. On this clone itself: Its antigen remains unidentified.

V and J are TRBV7-3 and TRBJ2-5, with D maybe TRBD1 (5 bases). Sequencing used peripheral blood, obtained in a trial of Ad26.COV2.S vaccine versus placebo. This clonotype was sampled from a person aged 18-65 years who received the Ad26.COV2.S COVID-19 vaccine or a placebo. The CDR3 loop is CASSSPGETQYF. As DNA, the CDR3 is TGTGCCAGCAGCTCGCCAGGGGAGACCCAGTACTTC.